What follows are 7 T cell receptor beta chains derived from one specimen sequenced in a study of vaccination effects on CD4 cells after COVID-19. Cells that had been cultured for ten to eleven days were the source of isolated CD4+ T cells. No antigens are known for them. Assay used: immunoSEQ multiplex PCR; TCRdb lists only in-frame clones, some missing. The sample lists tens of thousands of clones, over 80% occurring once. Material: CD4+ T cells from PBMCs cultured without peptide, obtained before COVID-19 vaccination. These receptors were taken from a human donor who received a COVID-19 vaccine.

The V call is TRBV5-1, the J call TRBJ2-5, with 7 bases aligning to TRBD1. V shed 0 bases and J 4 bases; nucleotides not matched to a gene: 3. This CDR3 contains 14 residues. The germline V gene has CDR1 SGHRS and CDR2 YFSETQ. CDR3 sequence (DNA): TGCGCCAGCAGCTTGGTTTACAGGGGAGAGACCCAGTACTTC. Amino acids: CASSLVYRGETQYF.

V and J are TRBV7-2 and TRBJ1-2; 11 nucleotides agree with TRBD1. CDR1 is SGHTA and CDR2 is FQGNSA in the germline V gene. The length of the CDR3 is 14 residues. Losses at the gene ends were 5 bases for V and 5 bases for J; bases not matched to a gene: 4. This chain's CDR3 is CASSADRGRYGYTF. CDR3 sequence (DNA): TGTGCCAGCAGCGCGGACAGGGGGCGGTATGGCTACACCTTC.

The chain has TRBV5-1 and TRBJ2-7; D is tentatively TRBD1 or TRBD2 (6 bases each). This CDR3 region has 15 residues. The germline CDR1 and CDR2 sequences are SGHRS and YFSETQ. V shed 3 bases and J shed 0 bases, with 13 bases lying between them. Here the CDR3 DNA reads TGCGCCAGCAGCTGGGGGGACACCCGCTCCTACGAGCAGTACGTC. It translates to CASSWGDTRSYEQYV.

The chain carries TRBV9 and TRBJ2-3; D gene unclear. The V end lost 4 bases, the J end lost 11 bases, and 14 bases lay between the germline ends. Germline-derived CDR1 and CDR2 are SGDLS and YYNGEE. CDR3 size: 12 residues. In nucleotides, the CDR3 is TGTGCCAGCAGCCGTTCCGGCAACCAGCAGTATTTT. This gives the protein CASSRSGNQQYF.

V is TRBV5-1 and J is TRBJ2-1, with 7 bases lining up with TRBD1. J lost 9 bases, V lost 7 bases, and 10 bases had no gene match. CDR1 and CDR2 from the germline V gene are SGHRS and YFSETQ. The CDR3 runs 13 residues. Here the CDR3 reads CASRPLAGGEQFF. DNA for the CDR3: TGCGCCAGCCGACCTTTGGCAGGGGGTGAGCAGTTCTTC.

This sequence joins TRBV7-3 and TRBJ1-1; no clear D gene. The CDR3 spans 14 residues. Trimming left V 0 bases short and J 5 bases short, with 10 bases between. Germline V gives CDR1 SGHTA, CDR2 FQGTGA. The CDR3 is CASSLTWRDTEAFF. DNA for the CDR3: TGTGCCAGCAGCTTAACGTGGCGGGATACTGAAGCTTTCTTT.

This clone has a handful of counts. The CDR3 bases are TGCGCCAGCAGAGGACAGGCCGGGGAGCTGTTTTTT. Amino acids: CASRGQAGELFF. The rearrangement joins TRBV10-1 to TRBJ2-2, with 7 bases identical to TRBD1. Per germline, CDR1 WNHNN and CDR2 SYGVQD (reference sequence). The V segment lost 6 bases and the J segment 6 bases; nucleotides outside the gene matches: 1. CDR3 length equals 12 residues.